These 22 T cell receptor beta chains share one sample of origin, sequenced in a study of Graves' ophthalmopathy and Graves' hyperthyroidism. Amplification targeted the TCR beta CDR3 regions, with RNA transcripts as the source material. The workflow started with a first-round RT-PCR run with HTBI primers and then moved on to a second-round multiplex PCR. TCRdb reanalysed the multiplex PCR reads using MiXCR and keeps one entry per CDR3 protein. The sample lists about 620,000 distinct CDR3 sequences, about 20% occurring once. Sequenced sample: peripheral blood. The receptors come from a woman aged 18-29 years with stable Graves' hyperthyroidism. Some clones in this sample may be carry-over from other donors' samples.

The chain's CDR3 is CASSLGRNSYEQYF. CDR3 sequence (DNA): TGCGCCAGCAGCTTGGGCCGGAACTCCTACGAGCAGTACTTC. The V call is TRBV5-1, the J call TRBJ2-7, with D unclear. The ends were cut back, 0 bases at V and 0 bases at J, with 7 bases in the middle. CDR1 and CDR2 (germline): SGHRS, YFSETQ. The CDR3 runs 14 residues. Full variable domain (remainder filled in from reference TRBV5-1 and TRBJ2-7): KAGVTQTPRYLIKTRGQQVTLSCSPISGHRSVSWYQQTPGQGLQFLFEYFSETQRNKGNFPGRFSGRQFSNSRSEMNVSTLELGDSALYLCASSLGRNSYEQYFGPGTRLTVT.

This clonotype was observed at least ten times. CDR3 sequence (DNA): TGTGCCAGCAGCTTAGGGCGGACAGGGGCGGGTGGCTATGGCTACACCTTC. It codes for CASSLGRTGAGGYGYTF. J is TRBJ1-2 and V is TRBV7-2; 9 bases agree with TRBD1. The CDR3 spans 17 residues. Germline V gene sequence: CDR1 SGHTA, CDR2 FQGNSA. The J segment lost 4 bases and the V segment lost 1 base, leaving 10 bases of the junction unmatched.

This clonotype has a single count. This sequence joins TRBV19 and TRBJ2-5; either TRBD1 or TRBD2 may supply D (5 bases each). Deletions cut 9 bases from V and 2 bases from J, with 13 bases between. CDR3 size: 13 residues. The V gene's germline CDR1 is LNHDA and CDR2 SQIVND (reference sequence). In DNA, the CDR3 is TGTGCCAGCACCAAGAGGGGACAAGAGACCCAGTACTTC. As protein: CASTKRGQETQYF.

This CDR3 is CASRRRQGPRGGYTF. The CDR3 DNA follows: TGTGCCAGCAGACGGAGACAGGGCCCCCGGGGTGGCTACACCTTC. The gene calls are TRBV6-1 and TRBJ1-2; 7 bases map to TRBD1. Per germline, CDR1 MNHNS and CDR2 SASEGT. Germline trimming cut 6 bases from V and 7 bases from J; bases unmatched to any gene: 14. This CDR3 has 15 amino acids.

This clonotype was seen at least ten times. This chain links TRBV7-9 with TRBJ2-5, with D possibly matching TRBD2 (6 bases). The CDR3 contains 15 residues. Germline CDR1 reads SEHNR; CDR2 reads FQNEAQ (reference sequence). The ends were cut back, 1 base at V and 1 base at J, with 10 bases in the middle. CDR3 loop: CASSLGEVFQETQYF. In DNA, the CDR3 is TGTGCCAGCAGCTTAGGGGAGGTCTTCCAAGAGACCCAGTACTTC.

To note about this clonotype: A single base separates this from a much larger clone, so it may be a read error. This rearrangement joins TRBV20-1 to TRBJ2-5, with 10 bases identical to TRBD1. Germline-derived CDR1 and CDR2 are DFQATT and SNEGSKA (reference sequence). The CDR3 consists of 12 residues. Written as DNA, the CDR3 is TGCAGTGCAATCGGGACAGGGGAGAGCCAGTACTTC. Residues: CSAIGTGESQYF.

This clonotype came up many times. CDR3: CASSLLGNNSPLHF. CDR3 DNA sequence: TGTGCCAGCAGCTTACTGGGGAATAATTCACCCCTCCACTTT. This chain joins TRBV7-2 and TRBJ1-6, with no clear D. The CDR3 spans 14 residues. The germline CDR1 and CDR2 sequences are SGHTA and FQGNSA. V dropped 2 bases and J dropped 5 bases, with 7 bases sitting between them.

This clonotype was recorded many times. This chain uses TRBV12-3 or TRBV12-4 with TRBJ2-7; 10 nucleotides match TRBD2. After removal of 5 bases from V and 2 bases from J, the junction contained 6 bases not matched to a gene. This CDR3 contains 15 residues. CDR3 DNA: TGTGCCAGCAGTATGTCCGGGACTAGCGCCTACGAGCAGTACTTC. This translates into CASSMSGTSAYEQYF.

For this clonotype: Being one base from a much bigger clone, this may be a read error. V is TRBV2 and J is TRBJ1-2, with D maybe TRBD1 (5 bases). The V gene's germline CDR1 is SNHLY and CDR2 FYNNEI. The CDR3 extends over 14 amino acids. V was clipped by 7 bases and J by 3 bases, with 15 bases between them. DNA of the CDR3: TGTGCCAGCACTAACTGGGACTGGGACTATGGCTACACCTTC. This encodes CASTNWDWDYGYTF.

V gene TRBV7-9 combines with J gene TRBJ1-1, with TRBD1 as a possible D gene (5 bases). Between the trimmed V and J ends, which lost 0 bases and 0 bases, there was a span of 8 bases. Germline values: CDR1 SEHNR, CDR2 FQNEAQ (reference sequence). The CDR3 covers 15 residues. The CDR3 sequence is CASSLAEGLNTEAFF. CDR3 coding DNA: TGTGCCAGCAGCTTAGCCGAGGGGTTGAACACTGAAGCTTTCTTT.

This clonotype has more than one count but fewer than ten. The chain has TRBV18 and TRBJ1-3; D may be TRBD1 (6 bases). The CDR3 consists of 15 residues. V lost 8 bases, J lost 3 bases, and 17 bases lay in between. Germline CDR1 reads KGHSH; CDR2 reads LQKENI. Written as DNA, the CDR3 is TGTGCCAGCGTCTCCGGGACATTCTTTGGAAACACCATATATTTT. Amino acids: CASVSGTFFGNTIYF.

This clonotype occurred many times. The chain joins TRBV19 to TRBJ1-1; possible D gene TRBD1, 6 bases. The V gene's germline CDR1 is LNHDA and CDR2 SQIVND (reference sequence). This CDR3 contains 14 residues. Deletions cut 5 bases from V and 5 bases from J, with 15 bases between. CDR3 loop: CASSPWGPHTEAFF. In DNA, the CDR3 is TGTGCCAGTAGTCCTTGGGGGCCCCATACTGAAGCTTTCTTT.

This clonotype is a singleton in its sample. A much larger clone lies a single base off, so this may be a read error. The chain couples TRBV30 to TRBJ1-6; no definite D call. The length of the CDR3 is 14 residues. The V gene's germline CDR1 is GTSNPN and CDR2 SVGIG (reference sequence). V dropped 5 bases and J dropped 6 bases, with 14 bases sitting between them. CDR3 DNA sequence: TGTGCCTGGGAAGGTGGGTCCACTAATTCACCCCTCCACTTT. Translated: CAWEGGSTNSPLHF.

As for this clonotype: Since a much larger clone is just one base distant, this may be a read error. The chain recombines TRBV24-1 with TRBJ2-2, with D maybe TRBD2 (5 bases). The CDR3 contains 19 residues. Per the germline V gene, CDR1 is KGHDR and CDR2 is SFDVKD. CDR3 bases: TGTGCCACCAGTGATTTGCCGGCGGGCACGCTTTTCGACACCGGGGAGCTGTCTTTT. This gives the protein CATSDLPAGTLFDTGELSF.

The chain couples TRBV5-1 to TRBJ1-3; D is perhaps TRBD1 (6 bases). Trimming stripped 0 bases from V and 4 bases from J, with 14 bases between. The CDR3 sequence is 16 residues long. The germline CDR1 and CDR2 sequences are SGHRS and YFSETQ. Written as DNA, the CDR3 is TGCGCCAGCAGCTTGGAGGCAGGGGCGTTCGGAAACACCATATATTTT. Its protein is CASSLEAGAFGNTIYF.

The sample holds many counts of this clonotype. The chain couples TRBV12-5 to TRBJ1-1; 10 nucleotides align to TRBD1. This CDR3 has 13 residues. In germline, CDR1 is LGHNT, CDR2 FRNRAP. Losses at the gene ends were 8 bases for V and 3 bases for J; bases not matched to a gene: 3. This chain's CDR3 is CASSGQGYTEAFF. In nucleotides, the CDR3 is TGTGCTAGTTCGGGACAGGGGTACACTGAAGCTTTCTTT.

This clonotype was picked up a small number of times. The chain employs TRBV9 and TRBJ1-2; possibly TRBD1 for D (5 bases). CDR1 is SGDLS, CDR2 YYNGEE, per germline. Trimming removed 4 bases at V and 6 bases at J, with 13 bases between. The CDR3 is 13 amino acids. DNA for the CDR3: TGTGCCAGCAGCCCTCGAGACAGCCATGGCTACACCTTC. Amino acids: CASSPRDSHGYTF.

The chain joins TRBV20-1 to TRBJ1-1; D is possibly TRBD1 (5 bases). The CDR3 is 14 residues long. The germline V and J ends were trimmed by 0 bases and 4 bases, with 12 bases remaining between them. Per the germline V gene, CDR1 is DFQATT and CDR2 is SNEGSKA (reference sequence). CDR3 sequence: CSARDSGTITEAFF. CDR3 in DNA: TGCAGTGCTAGAGATTCAGGGACGATCACTGAAGCTTTCTTT.

This chain joins TRBV10-1 and TRBJ1-2; D is unclear. The V end lost 6 bases, the J end lost 6 bases, and 17 bases lay between the germline ends. CDR1 WNHNN and CDR2 SYGVQD come from the germline V gene (reference sequence). This CDR3 has 14 amino acids. The CDR3 nucleotides read TGCGCCAGCAGAGACCCCCTCCTCGGAGATGGCTACACCTTC. Amino acids: CASRDPLLGDGYTF.

The table lists this clonotype with many counts. This sequence may be a read error, since a much larger clone differs from it by one base. This rearrangement joins TRBV12-3 or TRBV12-4 to TRBJ2-7; 9 positions agree with TRBD1. This CDR3 is 13 amino acids long. DNA for the CDR3: TGTGCCAGCAGTTGGACAGGGGCCTACGGGCAGTACTTC. Translation: CASSWTGAYGQYF.

This clonotype was counted at least ten times. The chain combines TRBV28 with TRBJ1-2; unclear D gene. The CDR3 is 11 residues long. V was cut by 10 bases and J by 2 bases, with 8 bases left in between. Germline V gene data show CDR1 as MDHEN and CDR2 as SYDVKM. DNA for the CDR3: TGTGCCATAGCAGGAAACTATGGCTACACCTTC. It yields the protein CAIAGNYGYTF.

The rearrangement links TRBV11-2 to TRBJ1-1; possible D gene TRBD1, 5 bases. Trimming cost V 2 bases and J 1 base, with 17 bases left between them. CDR1 and CDR2 (germline): SGHAT, FQNNGV. This CDR3 comprises 17 residues. CDR3 DNA sequence: TGTGCCAGCAGCTTAATCGTACGGAGAACAGGGAACACTGAAGCTTTCTTT. Protein: CASSLIVRRTGNTEAFF. The complete variable domain, with remaining parts taken from reference TRBV11-2 and TRBJ1-1, reads EAGVAQSPRYKIIEKRQSVAFWCNPISGHATLYWYQQILGQGPKLLIQFQNNGVVDDSQLPKDRFSAERLKGVDSTLKIQPAKLEDSAVYLCASSLIVRRTGNTEAFFGQGTRLTVV.